These 32 T cell receptor beta chains were all obtained from the same sample, sequenced in a study of blood T cell repertoires in COVID-19. The repertoire was sequenced with immunoSEQ multiplex PCR; TCRdb's copy has only in-frame clones and lacks some. Of tens of thousands of clones in the sample, more than 70% were seen once. The source material was peripheral blood. The origin of the receptors is a man aged 60 to 75 with active or convalescent COVID-19.

The chain combines TRBV18 with TRBJ2-7, with 8 bases fitting TRBD2. Looked up from germline, CDR1 is KGHSH and CDR2 is LQKENI. J gave up 0 bases and V 3 bases, and 1 base lay outside the gene matches. This CDR3 is built from 14 residues. CDR3 in amino acids: CASSPGTSSYEQYF. The CDR3, as DNA: TGTGCCAGCTCACCCGGGACTAGCTCCTACGAGCAGTACTTC.

The V and J genes are TRBV27 and TRBJ1-5; no definite D call. Trimming shortened V by 3 bases and J by 0 bases, and 3 bases separated the two germline ends. This CDR3 comprises 13 residues. CDR1 is MNHEY and CDR2 is SMNVEV in the germline V gene (reference sequence). The CDR3 region is CASSFVSNQPQHF. CDR3 nucleotide sequence: TGTGCCAGCAGTTTCGTTAGCAATCAGCCCCAGCATTTT.

This clone has more than one count but fewer than ten. The chain is built from TRBV27 and TRBJ1-1, with TRBD1 identical over 8 bases. Germline V CDR1 and CDR2: MNHEY, SMNVEV (reference sequence). The length of the CDR3 is 14 residues. Trimming cost V 6 bases and J 2 bases; bases outside gene matches: 5. CDR3 loop: CASRKTGGNTEAFF. Here the CDR3 DNA reads TGTGCCAGCAGGAAAACAGGGGGAAACACTGAAGCTTTCTTT.

The V and J genes are TRBV7-6 and TRBJ1-4; the D gene is possibly TRBD1 (5 bases). Per germline, CDR1 SGHVS and CDR2 FNYEAQ. The CDR3 is 15 amino acids. V was pared by 3 bases and J by 3 bases, with 11 bases between. The CDR3 spells CASSFIGAPNEKLFF. The CDR3 nucleotides read TGTGCCAGCAGCTTCATAGGGGCACCTAATGAAAAACTGTTTTTT.

The chain joins TRBV7-2 to TRBJ1-4, with 7 nucleotides matching TRBD1. The CDR3 consists of 15 residues. CDR1 and CDR2 (germline): SGHTA, FQGNSA. After removal of 4 bases from V and 5 bases from J, the junction contained 7 bases not matched to a gene. The CDR3 nucleotides read TGTGCCAGCAGCTGGGTAGGACAGGTGAATGAAAAACTGTTTTTT. Translation: CASSWVGQVNEKLFF.

V usage is TRBV30 and J usage is TRBJ1-2; no firm D call. Germline V CDR1 and CDR2: GTSNPN, SVGIG (reference sequence). The ends were cut back, 2 bases at V and 0 bases at J, with 10 bases in the middle. The CDR3 is 14 amino acids. The CDR3 DNA reads as TGTGCCTGGAGTTACAGCGGTGCTAACTATGGCTACACCTTC. This codes for CAWSYSGANYGYTF.

This rearrangement joins TRBV6-1 to TRBJ1-5, with D tentatively TRBD1 (6 bases). Germline CDR1 is MNHNS and CDR2 is SASEGT. V lost 1 base to trimming and J lost 6 bases, with 13 bases between them. CDR3 length: 15 residues. The CDR3 DNA reads as TGTGCCAGCAGTGAAGTTAACAGGGTGGGTCAGCCCCAGCATTTT. It codes for CASSEVNRVGQPQHF.

The chain uses TRBV29-1 and TRBJ2-1; 7 bases are a match to TRBD2. Trimming at V came to 7 bases and at J to 2 bases, leaving 5 bases not matched to a gene. The CDR3 covers 13 residues. The germline V gene encodes CDR1 SQVTM and CDR2 ANQGSEA. The CDR3 reads CSGGGGPYNEQFF. The CDR3 nucleotides read TGCAGCGGTGGGGGAGGGCCCTACAATGAGCAGTTCTTC.

The V and J genes are TRBV12-5 and TRBJ2-3; the match to TRBD2 covers 14 bases. The CDR3 totals 16 residues. From germline, CDR1 is LGHNT and CDR2 FRNRAP. The V gene end was trimmed by 6 bases and the J gene end by 8 bases; junction bases not matched to a gene: 10. CDR3 in DNA: TGTGCTAGTGGCCAAAGGACTAGCGGGGGGCGCGGTACGCAGTATTTT. Protein: CASGQRTSGGRGTQYF. Supplemented by reference TRBV12-5 and TRBJ2-3, the full variable domain reads DARVTQTPRHKVTEMGQEVTMRCQPILGHNTVFWYRQTMMQGLELLAYFRNRAPLDDSGMPKDRFSAEMPDATLATLKIQPSEPRDSAVYFCASGQRTSGGRGTQYFGPGTRLTVL.

The J gene is TRBJ1-2, the V gene TRBV6-5; D remains unclear. The CDR3 runs to 13 residues. V lost 5 bases, J lost 8 bases, and 15 bases lay in between. Germline V gives CDR1 MNHEY, CDR2 SVGAGI. CDR3 region: CASSSLQRAGYTF. The CDR3 bases are TGTGCCAGCAGTAGCCTACAGCGGGCGGGCTACACCTTC.

J is TRBJ2-3 and V is TRBV27; 13 bases fit TRBD2. V was pared by 4 bases and J by 3 bases, with 16 bases of the junction left unmatched. Looked up from germline, CDR1 is MNHEY and CDR2 is SMNVEV (reference sequence). The CDR3 totals 20 residues. CDR3 loop: CASSSNREGLAGNNTDTQYF. The CDR3 nucleotides are TGTGCCAGCAGTTCGAACAGGGAGGGACTAGCGGGGAACAATACAGATACGCAGTATTTT.

The V call is TRBV25-1, the J call TRBJ2-1, with 7 bases fitting TRBD2. The germline CDR1 and CDR2 sequences are MGHDK and SYGVNS. V lost 7 bases to trimming and J lost 7 bases; unmatched junction nucleotides: 7. The CDR3 runs 13 residues. The CDR3 DNA follows: TGTGCCAGCACCGGGGGAGGGCGGAATGAGCAGTTCTTC. Residues: CASTGGGRNEQFF.

Only a few counts were recorded for this clone. The gene calls are TRBV28 and TRBJ2-7; weak D call: TRBD1 (6 bases). The CDR3 has 18 amino acids. V lost 2 bases and J 0 bases, leaving 20 bases between the germline ends. Per germline, CDR1 MDHEN and CDR2 SYDVKM. This chain's CDR3 is CASSLREGQRVFSYEQYF. DNA of the CDR3: TGTGCCAGCAGTTTACGGGAAGGACAGAGAGTCTTCTCCTACGAGCAGTACTTC.

This clone was observed once. The chain has TRBV2 and TRBJ1-1; TRBD1 is a possible D gene (5 bases). Germline loops: CDR1 SNHLY, CDR2 FYNNEI. The CDR3 contains 16 residues. Trimming cost V 6 bases and J 1 base, with 18 bases left between them. The CDR3 loop is CASSSTGGSRNTEAFF. Written as DNA, the CDR3 is TGTGCCAGCAGCAGCACGGGGGGGTCTAGGAACACTGAAGCTTTCTTT.

The sample holds one count of this clone. This chain links TRBV10-3 with TRBJ2-3; possible D gene TRBD1, 7 bases. Trimming took off 10 bases at V and 6 bases at J, with 17 bases between the two ends. CDR3 length: 13 amino acids. Germline-derived CDR1 and CDR2 are ENHRY and SYGVKD. CDR3 sequence (DNA): TGTGCCAGCGGCGTATCAGGGGGGGATACGCAGTATTTT. Its translation is CASGVSGGDTQYF.

The rearrangement joins TRBV19 to TRBJ1-1; 8 bases match TRBD1. The CDR3 sequence is 14 residues long. V lost 7 bases to trimming and J lost 1 base; unmatched junction nucleotides: 5. CDR1 is LNHDA, CDR2 SQIVND, per germline (reference sequence). The CDR3 sequence: CASIGQGRNTEAFF. The CDR3, as DNA: TGTGCCAGTATTGGACAGGGCCGGAACACTGAAGCTTTCTTT.

The chain combines TRBV6-1 with TRBJ1-3; D unclear. V lost 1 base, J lost 0 bases, and 4 bases lay in between. The CDR3 is 14 amino acids. CDR1 is MNHNS and CDR2 is SASEGT in the germline V gene. The chain's CDR3 is CASSEVSSGNTIYF. For the CDR3, the DNA is TGTGCCAGCAGTGAAGTTAGCTCTGGAAACACCATATATTTT.

The DNA for the CDR3 is TGCGCCAGCAGTGACCTGGCTAGCGGGGGTATAAGCTCCTACAATGAGCAGTTCTTC. Amino acid sequence: CASSDLASGGISSYNEQFF. The chain links TRBV10-1 to TRBJ2-1, with 10 bases matching TRBD2. The CDR3 is 19 residues long. Germline trimming cut 3 bases from V and 0 bases from J; bases unmatched to any gene: 11. The germline V gene encodes CDR1 WNHNN and CDR2 SYGVQD (reference sequence).

In this sample, this clone turned up once. The V call is TRBV2, the J call TRBJ1-4, with a weak D call TRBD1 (6 bases). Per the germline V gene, CDR1 is SNHLY and CDR2 is FYNNEI. V lost 5 bases and J lost 2, with 12 bases in between. The CDR3 runs to 15 residues. The CDR3 region has the DNA TGTGCCAGCAGTTCGGACCAGGGGACTAATGAAAAACTGTTTTTT. It codes for CASSSDQGTNEKLFF.

This chain joins TRBV7-9 and TRBJ1-2; D gene uncertain. Trimming removed 5 bases at V and 3 bases at J, with 16 bases between. Germline loops: CDR1 SEHNR, CDR2 FQNEAQ (reference sequence). The CDR3 has 15 amino acids. In DNA, the CDR3 is TGTGCCAGCAGCGGTACCGGGGATGGATACTATGGCTACACCTTC. It is translated as CASSGTGDGYYGYTF.

The V and J genes are TRBV2 and TRBJ1-1; no definite D call. CDR1 is SNHLY, CDR2 FYNNEI, per germline. Deletions cut 4 bases from V and 1 base from J, with 13 bases between. The CDR3 has 15 residues. The CDR3 spells CASSVKYSGNTEAFF. CDR3 nucleotides: TGTGCCAGCAGTGTAAAGTATTCAGGGAACACTGAAGCTTTCTTT. The whole variable domain, filled in from reference TRBV2 and TRBJ1-1, reads EPEVTQTPSHQVTQMGQEVILRCVPISNHLYFYWYRQILGQKVEFLVSFYNNEISEKSEIFDDQFSVERPDGSNFTLKIRSTKLEDSAMYFCASSVKYSGNTEAFFGQGTRLTVV.

This sequence joins TRBV18 and TRBJ1-5; a possible D gene is TRBD1 (6 bases). From germline, CDR1 is KGHSH and CDR2 LQKENI. V was trimmed by 3 bases and J by 4 bases, leaving 16 bases between them. This CDR3 comprises 16 residues. In nucleotides, the CDR3 is TGTGCCAGCTCACCGGAGACAGGAGTAGGGAATCAGCCCCAGCATTTT. This gives the protein CASSPETGVGNQPQHF.

This chain uses TRBV7-9 with TRBJ1-5; TRBD1 aligns across 9 bases. V lost 4 bases and J lost 1; bases outside the gene matches: 8. In germline, CDR1 is SEHNR, CDR2 FQNEAQ (reference sequence). The CDR3 has 17 residues. The CDR3 sequence: CASSSDRDRVSNQPQHF. CDR3 coding DNA: TGTGCCAGCAGCTCCGACCGGGACAGGGTAAGCAATCAGCCCCAGCATTTT.

This rearrangement joins TRBV29-1 to TRBJ2-1; a weak D match, TRBD1 (6 bases). The CDR3 is 13 residues long. Germline V gene lookup returns CDR1 SQVTM and CDR2 ANQGSEA. V shed 7 bases and J shed 2 bases, with 12 bases lying between them. CDR3: CSGYRATYNEQFF. CDR3 sequence (DNA): TGCAGCGGGTACAGGGCGACCTACAATGAGCAGTTCTTC.

V and J are TRBV28 and TRBJ1-5; tentatively, D is TRBD1 (5 bases). Trimming pared 5 bases from V and 9 bases from J, leaving 14 bases between. The CDR3 runs 13 residues. Looked up from germline, CDR1 is MDHEN and CDR2 is SYDVKM. The DNA for the CDR3 is TGTGCCAGCAGTACCCAGGGTACTGGGCCCCAGCATTTT. It yields the protein CASSTQGTGPQHF.

The chain has TRBV19 and TRBJ2-1, with D maybe TRBD1 (5 bases). The germline CDR1 and CDR2 sequences are LNHDA and SQIVND (reference sequence). Trimming shortened V by 10 bases and J by 5 bases, and 18 bases separated the two germline ends. The CDR3 is made up of 14 amino acids. DNA for the CDR3: TGTGCCACCGCAGGGTATCCTTTGAACAATGAGCAGTTCTTC. Translated: CATAGYPLNNEQFF.

The CDR3 here is CARSLGQGTSMNTEAFF. The CDR3 DNA reads as TGTGCCAGAAGCTTGGGACAGGGTACGTCAATGAACACTGAAGCTTTCTTT. This chain connects TRBV5-3 to TRBJ1-1; 7 nucleotides align to TRBD1. TRBV5-3 is an open reading frame whose function is uncertain. Trimming at V came to 0 bases and at J to 0 bases, leaving 8 bases not matched to a gene. The CDR3 contains 17 residues.

This chain links TRBV11-2 with TRBJ1-1; 9 nucleotides line up with TRBD1. This CDR3 is built from 15 residues. CDR1 and CDR2 from the germline V gene are SGHAT and FQNNGV. The V and J ends lost 5 bases and 1 base, in that order; junction bases with no gene match: 5. The CDR3 coding sequence is TGTGCCAGCAGCCCGCGACAGGGGGAGAACACTGAAGCTTTCTTT. It codes for CASSPRQGENTEAFF.

The CDR3 DNA sequence: TGTGCCAGCGGGGGGGACAGGGGCTATAATTCACCCCTCCACTTT. Protein: CASGGDRGYNSPLHF. V gene TRBV28 combines with J gene TRBJ1-6; 10 bases match TRBD1. Per the germline V gene, CDR1 is MDHEN and CDR2 is SYDVKM. Trimming took 8 bases from V and 3 from J; bases not matched to a gene: 4. CDR3 length: 15 residues.

The chain is built from TRBV5-1 and TRBJ2-1; tentative D call: TRBD1 (5 bases). Per germline, CDR1 SGHRS and CDR2 YFSETQ. V was trimmed by 4 bases and J by 8 bases, leaving 19 bases between them. The CDR3 contains 15 residues. CDR3 region: CASSIGPEQVHEQFF. For the CDR3, the DNA is TGCGCCAGCAGCATAGGACCCGAACAGGTGCATGAGCAGTTCTTC.

This clone appeared a few times. The identical CDR3 is also encoded by other nucleotide sequences in the sample. V is TRBV27 and J is TRBJ1-3, with D unresolved. V lost 2 bases and J 2 bases, leaving 7 bases between the germline ends. The CDR3 is 14 amino acids. The germline gives CDR1 MNHEY, CDR2 SMNVEV (reference sequence). The CDR3 loop reads CASSLGRAGNTIYF. Here the CDR3 DNA reads TGTGCCAGCAGTTTAGGGAGGGCTGGAAACACCATATATTTT.

V usage is TRBV3-1 (or the pseudogene TRBV3-2) and J usage is TRBJ2-1; no clear D. V gave up 1 base and J gave up 2 bases, with 9 bases separating them. The CDR3 has 15 residues. Germline V gene sequence: CDR1 LGHDT, CDR2 YNNKEL (reference sequence). CDR3 coding DNA: TGTGCCAGCAGCCAAGGTCCTACTACCTACAATGAGCAGTTCTTC. This encodes CASSQGPTTYNEQFF.